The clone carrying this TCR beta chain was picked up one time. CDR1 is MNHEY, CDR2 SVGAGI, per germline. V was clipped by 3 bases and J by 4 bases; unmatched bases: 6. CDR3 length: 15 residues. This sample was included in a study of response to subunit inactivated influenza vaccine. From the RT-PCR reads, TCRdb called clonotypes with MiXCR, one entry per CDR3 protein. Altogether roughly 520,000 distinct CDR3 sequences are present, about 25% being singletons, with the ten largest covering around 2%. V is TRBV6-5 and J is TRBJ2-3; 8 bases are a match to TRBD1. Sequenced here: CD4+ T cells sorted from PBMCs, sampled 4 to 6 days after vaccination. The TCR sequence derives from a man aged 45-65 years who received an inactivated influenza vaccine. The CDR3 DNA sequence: TGTGCCAGCAGTTATCTGGGACAGGCCCCAGATACGCAGTATTTT. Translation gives CASSYLGQAPDTQYF.